This TCR beta chain was identified during a study of T cells in Graves' hyperthyroidism and ophthalmopathy. The source material, RNA transcripts, was used to amplify TCR beta CDR3 regions. First-round RT-PCR of the TCR CDR3 relied on the HTBI primer set. TCRdb itself ran the multiplex PCR reads through MiXCR, one entry per CDR3 protein. The table shows more than 350,000 distinct CDR3 sequences, with about a sixth occurring only once. Sample: blood. The clonotype comes from a woman in her 30s with Graves' hyperthyroidism that later progressed to Graves' ophthalmopathy.

CDR3 in DNA: TGTGCCAGCAGCTTAACCTATCCCGGCACCCTTGGTGAGCAGTTCTTC. As protein: CASSLTYPGTLGEQFF. The rearrangement joins TRBV11-2 to TRBJ2-1, with D hard to call. Germline CDR1 is SGHAT and CDR2 is FQNNGV. CDR3 size: 16 residues. Trimming left V 2 bases short and J 9 bases short, with 20 bases between. The full variable domain, completed using reference TRBV11-2 and TRBJ2-1, is EAGVAQSPRYKIIEKRQSVAFWCNPISGHATLYWYQQILGQGPKLLIQFQNNGVVDDSQLPKDRFSAERLKGVDSTLKIQPAKLEDSAVYLCASSLTYPGTLGEQFFGPGTRLTVL.